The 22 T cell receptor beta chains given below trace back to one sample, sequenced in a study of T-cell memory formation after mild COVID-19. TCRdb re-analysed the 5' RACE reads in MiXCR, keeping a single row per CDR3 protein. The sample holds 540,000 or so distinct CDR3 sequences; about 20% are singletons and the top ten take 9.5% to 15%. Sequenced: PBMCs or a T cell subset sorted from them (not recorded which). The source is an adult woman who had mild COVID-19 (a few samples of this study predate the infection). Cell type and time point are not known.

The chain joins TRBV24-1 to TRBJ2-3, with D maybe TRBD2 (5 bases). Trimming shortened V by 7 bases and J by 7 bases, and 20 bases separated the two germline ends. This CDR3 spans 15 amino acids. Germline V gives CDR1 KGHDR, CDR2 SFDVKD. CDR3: CATSEFAAKRYTQYF. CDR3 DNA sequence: TGTGCCACCAGCGAATTCGCGGCTAAGCGGTATACGCAGTATTTT.

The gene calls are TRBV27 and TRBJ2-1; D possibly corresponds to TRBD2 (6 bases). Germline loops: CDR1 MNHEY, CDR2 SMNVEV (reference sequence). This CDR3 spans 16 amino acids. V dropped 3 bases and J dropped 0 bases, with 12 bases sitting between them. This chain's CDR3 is CASSLSSGLSYNEQFF. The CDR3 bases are TGTGCCAGCAGTTTGTCCAGCGGGCTCTCCTACAATGAGCAGTTCTTC.

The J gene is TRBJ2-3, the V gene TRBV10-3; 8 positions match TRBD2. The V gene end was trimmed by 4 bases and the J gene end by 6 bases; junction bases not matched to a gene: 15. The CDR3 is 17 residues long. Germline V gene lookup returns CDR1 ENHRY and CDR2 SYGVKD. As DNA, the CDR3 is TGTGCCATCAGTGGAAATCCATTGACTAGCGCGGGGGATACGCAGTATTTT. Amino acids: CAISGNPLTSAGDTQYF.

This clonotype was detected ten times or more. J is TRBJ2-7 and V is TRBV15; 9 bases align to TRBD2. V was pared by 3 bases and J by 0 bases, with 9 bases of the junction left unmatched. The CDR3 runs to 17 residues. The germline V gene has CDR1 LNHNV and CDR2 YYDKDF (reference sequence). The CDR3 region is CATSRSRELAGSYEQYF. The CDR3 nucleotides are TGTGCCACCAGCAGGTCTCGTGAACTAGCGGGCTCCTACGAGCAGTACTTC.

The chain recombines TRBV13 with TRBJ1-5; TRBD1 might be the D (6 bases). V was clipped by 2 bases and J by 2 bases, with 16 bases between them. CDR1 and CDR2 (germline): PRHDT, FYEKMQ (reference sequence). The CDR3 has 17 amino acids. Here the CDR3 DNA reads TGTGCCAGCAGCTTACGTCGGGGGGGCGCGGGCAATCAGCCCCAGCATTTT. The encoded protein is CASSLRRGGAGNQPQHF.

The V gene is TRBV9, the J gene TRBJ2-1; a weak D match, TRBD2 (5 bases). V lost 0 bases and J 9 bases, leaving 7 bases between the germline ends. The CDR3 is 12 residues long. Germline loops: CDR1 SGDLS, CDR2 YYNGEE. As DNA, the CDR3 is TGTGCCAGCAGCGTAGCCGAGGGTGAGCAGTTCTTC. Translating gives CASSVAEGEQFF.

CDR3 protein: CSVDIRNTEAFF. The CDR3 DNA sequence: TGCAGCGTTGATATTAGGAACACTGAAGCTTTCTTT. The rearrangement uses TRBV29-1 and TRBJ1-1, with unresolved D. Germline loops: CDR1 SQVTM, CDR2 ANQGSEA. V was trimmed by 3 bases and J by 1 base, leaving 6 bases between them. The CDR3 runs 12 residues. The full variable domain, in which reference TRBV29-1 and TRBJ1-1 provide the parts outside the CDR3, is SAVISQKPSRDICQRGTSLTIQCQVDSQVTMMFWYRQQPGQSLTLIATANQGSEATYESGFVIDKFPISRPNLTFSTLTVSNMSPEDSSIYLCSVDIRNTEAFFGQGTRLTVV.

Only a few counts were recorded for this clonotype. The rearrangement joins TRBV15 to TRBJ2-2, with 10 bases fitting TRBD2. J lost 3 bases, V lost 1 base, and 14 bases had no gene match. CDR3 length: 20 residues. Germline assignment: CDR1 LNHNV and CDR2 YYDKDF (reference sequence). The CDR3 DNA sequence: TGTGCCACCAGCAGAGGGCTAGCGGGGGCGCGAAGGGGTGACACCGGGGAGCTGTTTTTT. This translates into CATSRGLAGARRGDTGELFF.

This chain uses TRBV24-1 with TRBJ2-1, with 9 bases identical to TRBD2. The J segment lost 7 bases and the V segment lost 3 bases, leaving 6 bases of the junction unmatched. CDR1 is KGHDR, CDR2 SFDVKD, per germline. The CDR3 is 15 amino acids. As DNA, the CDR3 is TGTGCCACCAGTGATCCCTGGACTAGCGATAATGAGCAGTTCTTC. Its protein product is CATSDPWTSDNEQFF.

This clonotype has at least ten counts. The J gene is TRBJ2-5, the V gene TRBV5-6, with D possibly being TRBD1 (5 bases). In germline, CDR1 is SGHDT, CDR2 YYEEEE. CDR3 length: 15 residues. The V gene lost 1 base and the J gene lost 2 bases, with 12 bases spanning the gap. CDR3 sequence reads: CASSLQQTVQETQYF. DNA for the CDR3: TGTGCCAGCAGCTTGCAACAGACAGTACAAGAGACCCAGTACTTC.

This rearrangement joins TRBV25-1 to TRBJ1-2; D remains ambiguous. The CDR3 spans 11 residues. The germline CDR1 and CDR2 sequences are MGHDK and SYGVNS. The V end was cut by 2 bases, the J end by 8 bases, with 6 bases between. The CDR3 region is CASSEDGGYTF. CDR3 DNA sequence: TGTGCCAGCAGTGAAGATGGGGGCTACACCTTC.

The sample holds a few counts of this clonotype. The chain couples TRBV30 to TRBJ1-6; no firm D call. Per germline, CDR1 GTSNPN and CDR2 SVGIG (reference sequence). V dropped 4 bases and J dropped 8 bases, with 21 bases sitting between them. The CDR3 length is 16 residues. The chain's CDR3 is CAWNQPGELGYSPLHF. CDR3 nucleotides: TGTGCCTGGAACCAACCCGGGGAATTAGGGTATTCACCCCTCCACTTT.

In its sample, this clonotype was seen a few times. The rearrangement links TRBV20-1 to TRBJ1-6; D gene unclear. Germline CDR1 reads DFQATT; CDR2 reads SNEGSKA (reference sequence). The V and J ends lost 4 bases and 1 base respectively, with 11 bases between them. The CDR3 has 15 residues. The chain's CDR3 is CSAISGGSYNSPLHF. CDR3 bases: TGCAGTGCTATCTCGGGAGGGTCCTATAATTCACCCCTCCACTTT.

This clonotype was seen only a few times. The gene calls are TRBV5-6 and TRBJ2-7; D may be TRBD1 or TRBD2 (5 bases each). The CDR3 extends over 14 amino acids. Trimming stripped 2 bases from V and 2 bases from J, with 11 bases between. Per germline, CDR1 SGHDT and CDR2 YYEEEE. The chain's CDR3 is CASSLPGRTYEQYF. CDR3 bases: TGTGCCAGCAGCTTACCGGGACGGACCTACGAGCAGTACTTC.

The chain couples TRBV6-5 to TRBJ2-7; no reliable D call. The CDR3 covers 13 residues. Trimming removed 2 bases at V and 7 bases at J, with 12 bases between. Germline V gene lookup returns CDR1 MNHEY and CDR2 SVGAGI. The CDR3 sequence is CASSYRVRSEQYF. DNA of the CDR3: TGTGCCAGCAGTTACCGTGTGCGGAGTGAGCAGTACTTC.

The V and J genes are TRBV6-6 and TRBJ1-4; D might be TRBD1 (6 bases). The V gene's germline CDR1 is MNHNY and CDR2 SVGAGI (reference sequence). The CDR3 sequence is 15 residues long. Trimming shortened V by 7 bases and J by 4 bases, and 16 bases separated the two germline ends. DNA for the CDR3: TGTGCCAGCACCAACAAGGGGGGGAATAATGAAAAACTGTTTTTT. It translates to CASTNKGGNNEKLFF.

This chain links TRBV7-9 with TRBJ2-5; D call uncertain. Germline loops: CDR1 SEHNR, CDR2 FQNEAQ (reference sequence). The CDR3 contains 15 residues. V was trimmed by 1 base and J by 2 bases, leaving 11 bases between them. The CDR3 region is CASSLGRAEQETQYF. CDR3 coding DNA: TGTGCCAGCAGCTTAGGACGGGCAGAACAAGAGACCCAGTACTTC.

The CDR3 DNA sequence: TGTGCCAGCAGCTTTACAGGGAGCGCAGATACGCAGTATTTT. This codes for CASSFTGSADTQYF. This chain links TRBV11-2 with TRBJ2-3, with TRBD1 as a possible D gene (6 bases). Germline CDR1 SGHAT, CDR2 FQNNGV. The ends were cut back, 3 bases at V and 4 bases at J, with 11 bases in the middle. The CDR3 has 14 residues.

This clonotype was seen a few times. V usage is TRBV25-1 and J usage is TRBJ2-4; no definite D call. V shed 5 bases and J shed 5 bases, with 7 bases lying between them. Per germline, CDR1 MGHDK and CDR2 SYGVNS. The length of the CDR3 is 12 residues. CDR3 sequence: CASSSPQNIQYF. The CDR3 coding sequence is TGTGCCAGCAGTTCCCCCCAAAACATTCAGTACTTC.

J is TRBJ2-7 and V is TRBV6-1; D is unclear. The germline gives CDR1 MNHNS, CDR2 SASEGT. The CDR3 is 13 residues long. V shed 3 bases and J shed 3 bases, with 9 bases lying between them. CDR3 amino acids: CASSETRRYEQYF. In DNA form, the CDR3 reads TGTGCCAGCAGTGAGACAAGGCGCTACGAGCAGTACTTC.

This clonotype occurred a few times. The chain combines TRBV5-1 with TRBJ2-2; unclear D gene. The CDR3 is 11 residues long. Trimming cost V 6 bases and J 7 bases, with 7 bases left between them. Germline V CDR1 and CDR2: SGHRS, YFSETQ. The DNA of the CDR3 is TGCGCCAGCAAGGGCAGCGGGGAGCTGTTTTTT. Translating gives CASKGSGELFF. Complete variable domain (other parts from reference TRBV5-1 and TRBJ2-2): KAGVTQTPRYLIKTRGQQVTLSCSPISGHRSVSWYQQTPGQGLQFLFEYFSETQRNKGNFPGRFSGRQFSNSRSEMNVSTLELGDSALYLCASKGSGELFFGEGSRLTVL.

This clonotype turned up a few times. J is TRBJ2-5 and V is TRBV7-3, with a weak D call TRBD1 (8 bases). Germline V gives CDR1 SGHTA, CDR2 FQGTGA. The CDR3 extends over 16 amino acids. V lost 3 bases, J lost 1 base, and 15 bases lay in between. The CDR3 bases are TGTGCCAGCAGCTTGGGGAACAGGGGGGGCCAAGAGACCCAGTACTTC. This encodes CASSLGNRGGQETQYF.